What follows describes a single T cell receptor beta chain. Its antigen remains unidentified. This sample was taken from a study of cytomegalovirus exposure and HLA in healthy donors. Overall study findings and caveats: Reportedly, diagnosis of cytomegalovirus status by the classifier showed high specificity and sensitivity.

PCR involved 60 Vbeta and 13 Jbeta primers. Sequencing was performed with immunoSEQ multiplex PCR; in TCRdb, only in-frame clones are kept and a portion is missing. This sample has 200,000 to 250,000 clones; less than 85% occur once, and the top ten carry approximately 0.63%. This CDR3 has 15 amino acids. Germline V gives CDR1 SGHRS, CDR2 YFSETQ. V was shortened by 5 bases and J by 2 bases, with 15 bases between the two germline ends. Sequencing was carried out using PBMCs. This clonotype originated in a man younger than 35 in good health and CMV-seronegative. The chain is built from TRBV5-1 and TRBJ2-3, with TRBD1 as a possible D gene (5 bases). CDR3 DNA sequence: TGCGCCAGCAGAAGTTTGACAGTAGCCACAGATACGCAGTATTTT. Protein: CASRSLTVATDTQYF.